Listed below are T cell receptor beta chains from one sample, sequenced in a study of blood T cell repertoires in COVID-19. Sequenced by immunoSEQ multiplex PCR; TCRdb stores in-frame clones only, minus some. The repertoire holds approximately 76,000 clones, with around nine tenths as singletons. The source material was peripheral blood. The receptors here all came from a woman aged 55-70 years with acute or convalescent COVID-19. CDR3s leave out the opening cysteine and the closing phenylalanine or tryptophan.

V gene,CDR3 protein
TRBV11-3,ASSLDRSTEQF
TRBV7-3,ASSSLMNTEAF
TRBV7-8,ASSLRSTYEQY
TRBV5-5,ASSLSLDNGYT
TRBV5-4,ASSFNYRDGPYNEQF
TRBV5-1,ASSLYGQGTEAF
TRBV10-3,AISGQGDTYEQY
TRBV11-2,ASSSDRGDGYT
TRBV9,ASSVASGGVAYEQY
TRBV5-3,ARSAGRWNEQY
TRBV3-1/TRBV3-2,ASSQGGKAF
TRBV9,ASSVDGNRNTEAF
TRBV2,ASMGLGLAVETQY
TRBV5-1,ASSLYPGSLNGYT
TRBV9,ASSVRQGSAGYT
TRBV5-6,ASSILGGGQPQH
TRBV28,ASTRRDTYEQY
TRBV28,ASSLWQGQETQY
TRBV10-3,AISVKGRETEAF
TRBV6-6,ASSASGTGIDIQY
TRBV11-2,ASSFAGRETQY
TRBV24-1,ATSDRPGTGSYEQY
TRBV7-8,ASSFRGQADTQY
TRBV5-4,ASSLSTGGRTEAF